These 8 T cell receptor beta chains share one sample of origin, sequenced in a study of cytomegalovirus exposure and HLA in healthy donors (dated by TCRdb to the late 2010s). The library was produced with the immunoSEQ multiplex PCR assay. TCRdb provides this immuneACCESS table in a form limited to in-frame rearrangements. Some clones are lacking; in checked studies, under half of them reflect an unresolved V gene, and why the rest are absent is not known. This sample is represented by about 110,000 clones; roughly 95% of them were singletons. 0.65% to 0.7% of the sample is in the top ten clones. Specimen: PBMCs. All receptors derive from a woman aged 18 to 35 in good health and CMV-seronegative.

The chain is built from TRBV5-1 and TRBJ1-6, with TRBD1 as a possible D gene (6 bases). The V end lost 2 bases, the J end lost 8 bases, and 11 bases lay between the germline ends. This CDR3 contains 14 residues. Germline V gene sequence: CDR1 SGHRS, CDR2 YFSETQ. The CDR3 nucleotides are TGCGCCAGCAGCTTTGAGACAGGTGATTCACCCCTCCACTTT. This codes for CASSFETGDSPLHF.

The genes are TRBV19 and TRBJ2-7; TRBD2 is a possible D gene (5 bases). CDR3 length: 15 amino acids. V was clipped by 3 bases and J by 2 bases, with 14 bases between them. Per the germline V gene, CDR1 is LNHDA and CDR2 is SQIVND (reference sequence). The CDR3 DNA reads TGTGCCAGTAGTATTTATGGGAGCGCGGCCTACGAGCAGTACTTC. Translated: CASSIYGSAAYEQYF.

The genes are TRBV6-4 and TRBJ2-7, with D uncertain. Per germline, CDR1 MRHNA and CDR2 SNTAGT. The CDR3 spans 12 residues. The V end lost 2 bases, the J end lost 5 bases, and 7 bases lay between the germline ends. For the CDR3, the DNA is TGTGCCAGCAGTGACAAACAAGACGAGCAGTACTTC. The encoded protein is CASSDKQDEQYF.

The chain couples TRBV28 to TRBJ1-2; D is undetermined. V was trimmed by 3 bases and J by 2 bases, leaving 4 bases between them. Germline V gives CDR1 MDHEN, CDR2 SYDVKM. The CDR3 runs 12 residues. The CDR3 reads CASSFGNYGYTF. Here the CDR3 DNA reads TGTGCCAGCAGTTTCGGGAACTATGGCTACACCTTC.

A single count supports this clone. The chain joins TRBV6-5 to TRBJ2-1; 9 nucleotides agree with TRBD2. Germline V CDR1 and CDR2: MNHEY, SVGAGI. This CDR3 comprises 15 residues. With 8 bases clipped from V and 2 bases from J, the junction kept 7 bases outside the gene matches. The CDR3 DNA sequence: TGTGCCAGCCTTGGAGCGGGGGGACCCTACAATGAGCAGTTCTTC. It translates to CASLGAGGPYNEQFF.

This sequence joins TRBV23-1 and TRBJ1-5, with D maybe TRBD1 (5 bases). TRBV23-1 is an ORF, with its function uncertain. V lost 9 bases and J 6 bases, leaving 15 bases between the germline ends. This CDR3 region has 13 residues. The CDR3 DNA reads TGCGCCAGACAGGAGCAATGGACTCAGCCCCAGCATTTT. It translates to CARQEQWTQPQHF.

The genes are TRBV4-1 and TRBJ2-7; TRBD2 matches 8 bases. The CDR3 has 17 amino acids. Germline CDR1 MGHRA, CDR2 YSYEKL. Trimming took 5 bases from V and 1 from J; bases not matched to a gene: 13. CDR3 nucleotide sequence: TGCGCCAGCAGCGGAGAGGTTTCGAGCGGGAGTTCCTACGAGCAGTACTTC. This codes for CASSGEVSSGSSYEQYF.

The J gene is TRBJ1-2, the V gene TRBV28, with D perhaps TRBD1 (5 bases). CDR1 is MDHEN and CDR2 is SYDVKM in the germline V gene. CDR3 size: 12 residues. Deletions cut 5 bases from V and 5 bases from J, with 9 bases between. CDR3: CASSVSGYGYTF. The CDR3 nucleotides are TGTGCCAGCAGTGTCTCAGGGTATGGCTACACCTTC.